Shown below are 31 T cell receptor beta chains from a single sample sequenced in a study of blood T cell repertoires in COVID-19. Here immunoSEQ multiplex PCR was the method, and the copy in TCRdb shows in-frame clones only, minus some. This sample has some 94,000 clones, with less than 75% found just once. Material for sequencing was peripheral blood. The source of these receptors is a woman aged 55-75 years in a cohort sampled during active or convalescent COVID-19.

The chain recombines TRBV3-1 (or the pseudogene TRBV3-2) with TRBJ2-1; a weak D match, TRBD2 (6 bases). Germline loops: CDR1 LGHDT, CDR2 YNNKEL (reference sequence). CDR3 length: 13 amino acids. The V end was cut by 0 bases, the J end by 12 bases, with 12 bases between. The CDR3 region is CASSQDAGRSQFF. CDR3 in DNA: TGTGCCAGCAGCCAAGATGCGGGGCGCTCGCAGTTCTTC.

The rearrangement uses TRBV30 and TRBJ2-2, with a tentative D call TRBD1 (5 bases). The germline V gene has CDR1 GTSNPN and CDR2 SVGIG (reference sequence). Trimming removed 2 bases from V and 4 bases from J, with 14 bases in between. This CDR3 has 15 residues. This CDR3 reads CAWSTRRVRTGELFF. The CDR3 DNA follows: TGTGCCTGGAGTACCCGCAGGGTCCGCACCGGGGAGCTGTTTTTT. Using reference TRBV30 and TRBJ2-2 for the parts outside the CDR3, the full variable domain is SQTIHQWPATLVQPVGSPLSLECTVEGTSNPNLYWYRQAAGRGLQLLFYSVGIGQISSEVPQNLSASRPQDRQFILSSKKLLLSDSGFYLCAWSTRRVRTGELFFGEGSRLTVL.

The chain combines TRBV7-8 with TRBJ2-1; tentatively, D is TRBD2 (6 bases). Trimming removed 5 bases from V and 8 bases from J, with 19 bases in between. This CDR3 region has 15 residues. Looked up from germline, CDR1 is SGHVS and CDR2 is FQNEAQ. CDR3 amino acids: CASSIRHWGGDEQFF. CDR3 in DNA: TGTGCCAGCAGCATACGACATTGGGGAGGAGATGAGCAGTTCTTC.

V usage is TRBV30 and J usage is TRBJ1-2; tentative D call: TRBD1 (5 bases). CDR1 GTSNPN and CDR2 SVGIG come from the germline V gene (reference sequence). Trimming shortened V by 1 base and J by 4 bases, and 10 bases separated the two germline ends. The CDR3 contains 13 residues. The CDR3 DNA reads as TGTGCCTGGAGTGCGTGGGGCCGCTATGGCTACACCTTC. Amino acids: CAWSAWGRYGYTF. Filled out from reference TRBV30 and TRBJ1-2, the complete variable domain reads SQTIHQWPATLVQPVGSPLSLECTVEGTSNPNLYWYRQAAGRGLQLLFYSVGIGQISSEVPQNLSASRPQDRQFILSSKKLLLSDSGFYLCAWSAWGRYGYTFGSGTRLTVV.

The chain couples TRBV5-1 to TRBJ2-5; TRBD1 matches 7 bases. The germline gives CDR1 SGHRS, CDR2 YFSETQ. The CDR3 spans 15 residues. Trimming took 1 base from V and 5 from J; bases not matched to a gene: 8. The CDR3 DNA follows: TGCGCCAGCAGCTTGTACGCAGGGGGAGTGGAGACCCAGTACTTC. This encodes CASSLYAGGVETQYF. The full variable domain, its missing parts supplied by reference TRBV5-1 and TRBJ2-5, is KAGVTQTPRYLIKTRGQQVTLSCSPISGHRSVSWYQQTPGQGLQFLFEYFSETQRNKGNFPGRFSGRQFSNSRSEMNVSTLELGDSALYLCASSLYAGGVETQYFGPGTRLLVL.

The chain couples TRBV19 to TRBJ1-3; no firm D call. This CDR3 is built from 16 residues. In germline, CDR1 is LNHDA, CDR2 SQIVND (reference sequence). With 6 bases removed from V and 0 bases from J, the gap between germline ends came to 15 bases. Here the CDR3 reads CASRLIYRSSGNTIYF. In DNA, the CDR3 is TGTGCCAGTAGACTAATCTACCGAAGCTCTGGAAACACCATATATTTT.

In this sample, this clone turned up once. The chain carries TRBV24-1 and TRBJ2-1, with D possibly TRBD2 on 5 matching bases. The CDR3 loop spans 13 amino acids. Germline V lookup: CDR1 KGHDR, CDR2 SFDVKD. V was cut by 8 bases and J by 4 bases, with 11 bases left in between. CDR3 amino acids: CATTGIGYNEQFF. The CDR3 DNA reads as TGTGCCACCACGGGAATCGGGTACAATGAGCAGTTCTTC.

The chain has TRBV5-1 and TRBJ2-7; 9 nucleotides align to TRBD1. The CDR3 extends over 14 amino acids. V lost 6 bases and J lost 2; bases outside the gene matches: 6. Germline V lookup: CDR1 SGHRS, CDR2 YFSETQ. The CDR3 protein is CASTKQGATYEQYF. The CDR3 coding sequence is TGCGCCAGCACAAAACAGGGGGCGACCTACGAGCAGTACTTC.

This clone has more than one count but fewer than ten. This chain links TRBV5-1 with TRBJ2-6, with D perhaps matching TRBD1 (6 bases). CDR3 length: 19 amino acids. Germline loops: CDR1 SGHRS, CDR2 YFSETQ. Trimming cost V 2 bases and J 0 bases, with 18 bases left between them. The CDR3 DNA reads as TGCGCCAGCAGCTTTTCCCGGACAGCGTCCCTCTCTGGGGCCAACGTCCTGACTTTC. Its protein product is CASSFSRTASLSGANVLTF. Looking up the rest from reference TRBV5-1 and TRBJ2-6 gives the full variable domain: KAGVTQTPRYLIKTRGQQVTLSCSPISGHRSVSWYQQTPGQGLQFLFEYFSETQRNKGNFPGRFSGRQFSNSRSEMNVSTLELGDSALYLCASSFSRTASLSGANVLTFGAGSRLTVL.

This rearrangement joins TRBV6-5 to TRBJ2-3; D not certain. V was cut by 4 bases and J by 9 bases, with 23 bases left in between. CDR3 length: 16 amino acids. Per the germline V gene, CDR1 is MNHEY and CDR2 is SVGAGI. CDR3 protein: CASSSTVPLILLTQYF. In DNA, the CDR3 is TGTGCCAGCAGTTCTACAGTCCCCCTTATCCTTTTGACGCAGTATTTT.

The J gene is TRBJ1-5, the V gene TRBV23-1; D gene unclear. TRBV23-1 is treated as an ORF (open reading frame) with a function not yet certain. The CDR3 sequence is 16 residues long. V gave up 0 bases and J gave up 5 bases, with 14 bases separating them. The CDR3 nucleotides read TGCGCCAGCAGTCAATCAGGCGGGGTTGCCGATCAGCCCCAGCATTTT. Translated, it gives CASSQSGGVADQPQHF.

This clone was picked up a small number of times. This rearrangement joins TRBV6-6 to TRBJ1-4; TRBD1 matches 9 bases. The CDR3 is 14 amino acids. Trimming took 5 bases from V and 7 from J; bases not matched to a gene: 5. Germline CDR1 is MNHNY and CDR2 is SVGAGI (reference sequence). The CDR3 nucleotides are TGTGCCAGCAGTACGGGACAGGGAGGTGAAAAACTGTTTTTT. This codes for CASSTGQGGEKLFF.

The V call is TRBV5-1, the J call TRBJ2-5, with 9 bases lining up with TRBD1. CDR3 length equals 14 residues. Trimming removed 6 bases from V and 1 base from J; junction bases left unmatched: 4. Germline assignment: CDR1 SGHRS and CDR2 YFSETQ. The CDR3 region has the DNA TGCGCCAGCACCCGGGACAGGGTCCAAGAGACCCAGTACTTC. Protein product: CASTRDRVQETQYF.

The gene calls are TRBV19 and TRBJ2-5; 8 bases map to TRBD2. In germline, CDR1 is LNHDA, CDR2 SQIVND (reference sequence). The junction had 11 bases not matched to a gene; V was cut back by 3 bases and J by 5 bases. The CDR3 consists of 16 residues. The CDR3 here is CASSMLAGGRAETQYF. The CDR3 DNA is TGTGCCAGTAGTATGCTCGCGGGGGGACGCGCGGAGACCCAGTACTTC.

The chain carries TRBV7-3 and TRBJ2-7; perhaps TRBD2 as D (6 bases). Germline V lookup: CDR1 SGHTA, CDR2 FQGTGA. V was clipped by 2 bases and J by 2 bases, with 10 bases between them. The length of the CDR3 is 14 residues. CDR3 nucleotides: TGTGCCAGCAGCTTAGGGACTTCCGCCTACGAGCAGTACTTC. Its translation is CASSLGTSAYEQYF. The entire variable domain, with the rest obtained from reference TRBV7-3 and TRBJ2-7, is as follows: GAGVSQTPSNKVTEKGKYVELRCDPISGHTALYWYRQSLGQGPEFLIYFQGTGAADDSGLPNDRFFAVRPEGSVSTLKIQRTERGDSAVYLCASSLGTSAYEQYFGPGTRLTVT.

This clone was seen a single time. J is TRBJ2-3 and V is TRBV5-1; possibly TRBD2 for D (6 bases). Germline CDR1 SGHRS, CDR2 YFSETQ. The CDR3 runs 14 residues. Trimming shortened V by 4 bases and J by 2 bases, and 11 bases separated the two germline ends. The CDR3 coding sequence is TGCGCCAGCAGCCGGGACTGGCACACAGATACGCAGTATTTT. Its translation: CASSRDWHTDTQYF.

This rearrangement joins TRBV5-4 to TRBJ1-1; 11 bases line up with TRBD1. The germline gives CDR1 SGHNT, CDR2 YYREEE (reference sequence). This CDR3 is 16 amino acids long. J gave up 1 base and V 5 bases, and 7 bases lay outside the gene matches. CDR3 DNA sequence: TGTGCCAGCAGGGGTGGGACAGGGGGTTCGAACACTGAAGCTTTCTTT. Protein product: CASRGGTGGSNTEAFF.

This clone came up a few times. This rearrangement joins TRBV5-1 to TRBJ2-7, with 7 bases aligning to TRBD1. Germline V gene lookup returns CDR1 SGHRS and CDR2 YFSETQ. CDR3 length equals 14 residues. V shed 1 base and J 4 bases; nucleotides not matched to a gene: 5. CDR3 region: CASSLTGVVYEQYF. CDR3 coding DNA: TGCGCCAGCAGCTTGACAGGGGTAGTATACGAGCAGTACTTC.

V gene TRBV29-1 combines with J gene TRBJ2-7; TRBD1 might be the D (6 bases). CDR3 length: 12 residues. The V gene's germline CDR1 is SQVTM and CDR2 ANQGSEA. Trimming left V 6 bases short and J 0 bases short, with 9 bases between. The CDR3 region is CSVRDNSYEQYF. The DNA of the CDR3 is TGCAGCGTCCGGGACAACTCCTACGAGCAGTACTTC.

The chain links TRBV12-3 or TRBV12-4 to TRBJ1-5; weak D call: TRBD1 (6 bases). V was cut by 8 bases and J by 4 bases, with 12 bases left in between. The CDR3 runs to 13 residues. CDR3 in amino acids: CASGRGPNQPQHF. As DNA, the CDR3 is TGTGCCAGCGGCAGGGGACCAAATCAGCCCCAGCATTTT.

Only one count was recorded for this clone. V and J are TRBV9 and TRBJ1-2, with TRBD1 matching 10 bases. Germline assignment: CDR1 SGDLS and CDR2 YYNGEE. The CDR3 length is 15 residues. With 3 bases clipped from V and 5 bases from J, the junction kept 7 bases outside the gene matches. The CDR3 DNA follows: TGTGCCAGCAGCGGACAGGGGGCGTTCGGGTATGGCTACACCTTC. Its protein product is CASSGQGAFGYGYTF.

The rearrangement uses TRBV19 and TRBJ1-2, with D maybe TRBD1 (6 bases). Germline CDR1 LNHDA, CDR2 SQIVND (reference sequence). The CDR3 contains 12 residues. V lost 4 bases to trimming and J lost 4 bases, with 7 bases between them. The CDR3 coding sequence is TGTGCCAGTAGTAGCAGGGGCTATGGCTACACCTTC. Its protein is CASSSRGYGYTF.

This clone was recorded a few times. The CDR3 reads CAISEQVVTEAFF. The CDR3 DNA reads as TGTGCCATCAGTGAGCAGGTGGTCACTGAAGCTTTCTTT. The chain joins TRBV10-3 to TRBJ1-1, with D unresolved. Germline loops: CDR1 ENHRY, CDR2 SYGVKD. The length of the CDR3 is 13 residues. V was pared by 2 bases and J by 4 bases, with 8 bases between.

In nucleotides, the CDR3 is TGTGCCAGTAGTACACGAACCGGGACAGTGACCGAGCAGTACTTC. Amino acids: CASSTRTGTVTEQYF. The chain has TRBV19 and TRBJ2-7; 7 positions match TRBD1. This CDR3 is 15 amino acids long. Germline V gene data show CDR1 as LNHDA and CDR2 as SQIVND (reference sequence). Unmatched junction bases numbered 12, after V lost 4 bases and J lost 6 bases.

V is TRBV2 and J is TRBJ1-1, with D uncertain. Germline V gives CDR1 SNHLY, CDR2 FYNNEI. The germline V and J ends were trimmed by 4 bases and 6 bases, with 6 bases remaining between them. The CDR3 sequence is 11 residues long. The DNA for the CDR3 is TGTGCCAGCAGTGTGCTACCTGAAGCTTTCTTT. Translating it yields CASSVLPEAFF. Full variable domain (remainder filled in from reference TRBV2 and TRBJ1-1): EPEVTQTPSHQVTQMGQEVILRCVPISNHLYFYWYRQILGQKVEFLVSFYNNEISEKSEIFDDQFSVERPDGSNFTLKIRSTKLEDSAMYFCASSVLPEAFFGQGTRLTVV.

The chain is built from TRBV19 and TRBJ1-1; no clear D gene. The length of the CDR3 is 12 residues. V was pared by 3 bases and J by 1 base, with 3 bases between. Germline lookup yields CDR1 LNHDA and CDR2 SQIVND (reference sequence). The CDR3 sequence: CASSISNTEAFF. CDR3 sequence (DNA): TGTGCCAGTAGTATCTCGAACACTGAAGCTTTCTTT. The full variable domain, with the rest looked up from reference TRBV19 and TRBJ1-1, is DGGITQSPKYLFRKEGQNVTLSCEQNLNHDAMYWYRQDPGQGLRLIYYSQIVNDFQKGDIAEGYSVSREKKESFPLTVTSAQKNPTAFYLCASSISNTEAFFGQGTRLTVV.

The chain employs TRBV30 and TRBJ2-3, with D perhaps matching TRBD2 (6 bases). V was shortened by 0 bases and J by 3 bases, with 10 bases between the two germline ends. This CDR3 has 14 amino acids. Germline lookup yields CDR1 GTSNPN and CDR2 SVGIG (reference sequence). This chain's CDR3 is CAWSVLRGTDTQYF. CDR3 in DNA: TGTGCCTGGAGTGTACTCCGGGGGACAGATACGCAGTATTTT.

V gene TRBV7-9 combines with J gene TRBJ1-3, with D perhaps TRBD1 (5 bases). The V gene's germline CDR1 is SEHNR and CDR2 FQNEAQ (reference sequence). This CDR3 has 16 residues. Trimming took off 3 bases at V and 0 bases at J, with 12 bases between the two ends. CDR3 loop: CASSFPGTNSGNTIYF. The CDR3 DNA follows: TGTGCCAGCAGCTTCCCAGGGACTAACTCTGGAAACACCATATATTTT.

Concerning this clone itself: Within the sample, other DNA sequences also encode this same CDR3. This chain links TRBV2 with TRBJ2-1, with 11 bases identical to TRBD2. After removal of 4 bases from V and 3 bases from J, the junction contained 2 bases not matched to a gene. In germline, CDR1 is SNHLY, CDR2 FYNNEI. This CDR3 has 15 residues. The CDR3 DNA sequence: TGTGCCAGCAGTGTTCTAGCGGGGGGCTACAATGAGCAGTTCTTC. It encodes CASSVLAGGYNEQFF.

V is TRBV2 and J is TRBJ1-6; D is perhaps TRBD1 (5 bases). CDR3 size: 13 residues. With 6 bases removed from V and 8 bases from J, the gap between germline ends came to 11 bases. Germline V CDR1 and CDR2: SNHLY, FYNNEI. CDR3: CASSQVRDSPLHF. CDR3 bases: TGTGCCAGCAGCCAAGTCAGGGATTCACCCCTCCACTTT.

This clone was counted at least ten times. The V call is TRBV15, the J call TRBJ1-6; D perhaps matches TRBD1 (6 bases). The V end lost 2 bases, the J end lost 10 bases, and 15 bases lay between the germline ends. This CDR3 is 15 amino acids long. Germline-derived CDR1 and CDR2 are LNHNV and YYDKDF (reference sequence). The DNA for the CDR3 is TGTGCCACCAGCAGACAAACAGGGTCGGGCTCACCCCTCCACTTT. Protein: CATSRQTGSGSPLHF. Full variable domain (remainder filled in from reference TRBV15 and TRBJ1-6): DAMVIQNPRYQVTQFGKPVTLSCSQTLNHNVMYWYQQKSSQAPKLLFHYYDKDFNNEADTPDNFQSRRPNTSFCFLDIRSPGLGDTAMYLCATSRQTGSGSPLHFGNGTRLTVT.